The source of this T cell receptor (beta chain) is a study of cytomegalovirus exposure and HLA in healthy donors. The PCR was carried out with 60 Vbeta primers and 13 Jbeta primers. This table comes from immunoSEQ multiplex PCR, and its TCRdb copy is limited to in-frame clones, with some not included. The sample totals 150,000 to 200,000 clones. Study-wide findings and caveats: Per published accounts, TCR beta sequences correctly predicted the HLA-A and HLA-B alleles of most subjects. The productive fraction for most TCR beta V segments was about 87% or about 30% in an earlier analysis.

Points on this clone: Its antigen is not identified.

This CDR3 comprises 13 residues. Per germline, CDR1 SQVTM and CDR2 ANQGSEA. J gave up 8 bases and V 5 bases, and 10 bases lay outside the gene matches. This sequence joins TRBV29-1 and TRBJ1-2; TRBD1 aligns across 8 bases. The material sequenced was PBMCs. The source is a woman aged 18-29 years in good health and CMV-seropositive. CDR3 coding DNA: TGCAGCGTTTATGGGCGGACAGGGTACGGCTACACCTTC. This sequence encodes CSVYGRTGYGYTF.